This TCR beta chain was captured by sequencing in a study of T cell therapy after organ transplantation. As concerns this clone: Its antigen is not identified.

Study-level points and caveats: Reconstitution after therapy seemingly combined transferred and product-undetected endogenous clonotypes.

Profiled with immunoSEQ multiplex PCR; TCRdb holds only in-frame clones, not every one. Found here are about 18,000 clones, roughly 87% of them singletons; the top ten hold less than 40%. Germline trimming cut 3 bases from V and 1 base from J; bases unmatched to any gene: 10. The germline V gene encodes CDR1 SGHRS and CDR2 YFSETQ. The CDR3 loop spans 16 amino acids. The time point is: 20-29 weeks after completion of therapy. The receptor was derived from a human patient who had received a solid organ transplant and had CMV disease. Some of these T cells may belong to the graft donor. This chain uses TRBV5-1 with TRBJ2-7; 7 bases are shared with TRBD2. The sample here was CD8+ T cells from blood, taken after autologous CMV-specific T cell therapy. CDR3 in DNA: TGCGCCAGCAGCTCGTCCGGAGCGGGACCGTCCTACGAGCAGTACTTC. It yields the protein CASSSSGAGPSYEQYF.